Listed below are T cell receptor beta chains from one sample, sequenced in a study of cytotoxic CD8 clonotypes in ibrutinib-treated CLL. Sequencing used immunoSEQ multiplex PCR; TCRdb keeps in-frame clones, though not all of them. The table includes about 160,000 clones, roughly 80% detected once. This specimen consisted of PBMCs, obtained after 12 months of ibrutinib treatment. These receptors all stem from a human donor with chronic lymphocytic leukemia. CDR3s include the opening cysteine and the closing phenylalanine or tryptophan. The D gene is left open where the match is weak. Not every row has a clone size; where given, it reads once, few, many or a size class.

D	V	size	J	DNA	CDR3
TRBD1	TRBV10-3	NA	TRBJ1-2	TGTGCCATCAGTGACCCCAGGGGGCAATTCCTGGGGGGCTACACCTTC	CAISDPRGQFLGGYTF
TRBD1	TRBV19	NA	TRBJ2-2	TGTGCCAGTAGTGCGGGACAGGGGGCAATTAGCACCGGGGAGCTGTTTTTT	CASSAGQGAISTGELFF
TRBD1	TRBV4-3	few	TRBJ1-2	TGCGCCAGCAGCCAAGATCACCCGGGACAGGGTTACATTGGCTACACCTTC	CASSQDHPGQGYIGYTF
NA	TRBV6-1	NA	TRBJ2-7	TGTGCCAGCAGTGAACCCGGGACGGCTAGCGAGCAGTACTTC	CASSEPGTASEQYF
TRBD2	TRBV19	NA	TRBJ2-1	TGTGCCAGCCAGACCCTGCTAGCGGGGGTCAATGAGCAGTTCTTC	CASQTLLAGVNEQFF
NA	TRBV5-4	NA	TRBJ2-3	TGTGCCAGCAGCTTGGACGGGGCTCGCACAGATACGCAGTATTTT	CASSLDGARTDTQYF
NA	TRBV28	NA	TRBJ1-2	TGTGCCAGCAGTTTGCTCGGAGCTAACTATGGCTACACCTTC	CASSLLGANYGYTF
NA	TRBV7-3	NA	TRBJ2-2	TGTGCCAGCAGCTCCTATTCCGGGGAGCTGTTTTTT	CASSSYSGELFF
NA	TRBV10-3	NA	TRBJ1-1	TGTGCCATCAGTGGATCAGGGGCCATGAACACTGAAGCTTTCTTT	CAISGSGAMNTEAFF
NA	TRBV7-2	NA	TRBJ2-1	TGTGCCAGCAGCTTGTGGAGACGCAGGGTGAATGAGCAGTTCTTC	CASSLWRRRVNEQFF
TRBD2	TRBV2	NA	TRBJ2-7	TGTGCCAGCAGTGACGTGGCGGGAGGACTCTACGAGCAGTACTTC	CASSDVAGGLYEQYF
TRBD1	TRBV5-8	NA	TRBJ1-5	TGTGCCAGCAGCTGGGGGACAGCTTATAGCAATCAGCCCCAGCATTTT	CASSWGTAYSNQPQHF
NA	TRBV5-4	few	TRBJ1-1	TGTGCCAGCAGCTTGGGACAGATGAACACTGAAGCTTTCTTT	CASSLGQMNTEAFF
TRBD1	TRBV28	NA	TRBJ2-7	TGTGCCAGGGAGAGACCGGGACAGGGGACCTACGAGCAGTACTTC	CARERPGQGTYEQYF
NA	TRBV7-2	NA	TRBJ1-5	TGTGCCAGCAGCACCCGGGCCCCCGATGGGCCCCAGCATTTT	CASSTRAPDGPQHF
TRBD1	TRBV28	NA	TRBJ2-7	TGTGCCAGCACACAGGGGGCATCCTACGAGCAGTACTTC	CASTQGASYEQYF
TRBD1	TRBV27	NA	TRBJ1-2	TGTGCCAGCAGTAGCACAGGGGGCAGGGTAGGATATGGCTACACCTTC	CASSSTGGRVGYGYTF
TRBD2	TRBV28	NA	TRBJ2-3	TGTGCCAGCAGCCTCTTTCGCGGGAGCGCAGATACGCAGTATTTT	CASSLFRGSADTQYF
TRBD2	TRBV4-2	once	TRBJ2-1	TGTGCCAGCAGCCAAGATGTAGCGGGAGGGCCCCATGAGCAGTTCTTC	CASSQDVAGGPHEQFF
TRBD1	TRBV27	NA	TRBJ1-2	TGTGCCAGCAGTCAAACGAGACAGGGGGGTTACGGCTACACCTTC	CASSQTRQGGYGYTF
TRBD1	TRBV27	NA	TRBJ1-2	TGTGCCAGCAGTTTGGACAGGGGATTCTATGGCTACACCTTC	CASSLDRGFYGYTF
TRBD1	TRBV7-9	once	TRBJ2-1	TGTGCCAGCAGCCCACCAGCCCTAGACAGGGGGCGAAATGAGCAGTTCTTC	CASSPPALDRGRNEQFF
TRBD1	TRBV7-9	NA	TRBJ1-5	TGTGCCAGCAGCCGAACGGGACAGGGGTCTCAGCCCCAGCATTTT	CASSRTGQGSQPQHF
NA	TRBV18	NA	TRBJ1-1	TGTGCCAGCTCACCAACGGATCTCCGATCGAACACTGAAGCTTTCTTT	CASSPTDLRSNTEAFF
TRBD1	TRBV5-1	NA	TRBJ2-3	TGCGCCAGCGGGGGACAGGGGAACACAGATACGCAGTATTTT	CASGGQGNTDTQYF
NA	TRBV27	NA	TRBJ2-2	TGTGCCAGCAGGAGACACCGGGACCTTAACACCGGGGAGCTGTTTTTT	CASRRHRDLNTGELFF
TRBD1	TRBV29-1	NA	TRBJ1-1	TGCAGCGTTAACAGGGGAGGCACTGAAGCTTTCTTT	CSVNRGGTEAFF
TRBD2	TRBV5-1	NA	TRBJ2-5	TGCGCCAGCAGTCCGGTGGGTAGCGGGACCCGAGGGGAGACCCAGTACTTC	CASSPVGSGTRGETQYF
TRBD1	TRBV7-2	NA	TRBJ1-1	TGTGCCAGCAGCCCAGGGGGGGTGAACACTGAAGCTTTCTTT	CASSPGGVNTEAFF
NA	TRBV4-1	NA	TRBJ1-1	TGCGCCAGCAGCCAAGTGTTCGCACTGAACACTGAAGCTTTCTTT	CASSQVFALNTEAFF
NA	TRBV7-3	NA	TRBJ1-1	TGTGCCAGCAGCCCAGGACAGACCGAAGCTTTCTTT	CASSPGQTEAFF
NA	TRBV6-5	NA	TRBJ2-5	TGTGCCAGCAGTCCCGTCGGGAGCCGGGAAGAGACCCAGTACTTC	CASSPVGSREETQYF
NA	TRBV27	NA	TRBJ1-3	TGTGCCAGCAGTATCCAGGGTGAATCTGGAAACACCATATATTTT	CASSIQGESGNTIYF
NA	TRBV2	NA	TRBJ2-1	TGTGCCAGCAGTGTGGGACTCAGCTCCTACAATGAGCAGTTCTTC	CASSVGLSSYNEQFF